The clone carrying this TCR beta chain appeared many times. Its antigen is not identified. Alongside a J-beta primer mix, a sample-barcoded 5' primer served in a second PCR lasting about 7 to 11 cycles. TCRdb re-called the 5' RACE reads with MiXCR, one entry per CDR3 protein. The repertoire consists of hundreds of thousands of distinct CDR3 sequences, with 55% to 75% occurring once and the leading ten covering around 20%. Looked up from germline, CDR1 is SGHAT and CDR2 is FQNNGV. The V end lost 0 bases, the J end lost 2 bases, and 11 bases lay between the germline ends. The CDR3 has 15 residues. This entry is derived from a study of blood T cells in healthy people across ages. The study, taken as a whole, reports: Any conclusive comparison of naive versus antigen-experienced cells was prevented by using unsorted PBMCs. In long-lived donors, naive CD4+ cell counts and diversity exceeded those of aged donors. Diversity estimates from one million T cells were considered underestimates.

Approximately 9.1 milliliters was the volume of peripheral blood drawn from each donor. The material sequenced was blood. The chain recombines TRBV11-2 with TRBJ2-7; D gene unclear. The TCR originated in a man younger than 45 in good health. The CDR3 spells CASSLDSGQTYEQYF. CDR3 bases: TGTGCCAGCAGCTTAGATAGTGGCCAGACCTACGAGCAGTACTTC.